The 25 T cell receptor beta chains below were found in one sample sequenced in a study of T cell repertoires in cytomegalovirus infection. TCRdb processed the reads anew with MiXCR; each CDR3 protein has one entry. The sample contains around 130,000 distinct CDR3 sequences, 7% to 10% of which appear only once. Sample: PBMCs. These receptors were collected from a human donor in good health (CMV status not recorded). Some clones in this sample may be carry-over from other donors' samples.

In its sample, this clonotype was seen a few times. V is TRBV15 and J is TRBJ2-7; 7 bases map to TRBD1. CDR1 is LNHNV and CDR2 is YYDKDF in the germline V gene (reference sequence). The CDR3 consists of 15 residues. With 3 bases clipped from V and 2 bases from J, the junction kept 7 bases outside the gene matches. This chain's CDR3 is CATSSAATGPYEQYF. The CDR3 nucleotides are TGTGCCACCAGCAGCGCCGCGACAGGGCCCTACGAGCAGTACTTC.

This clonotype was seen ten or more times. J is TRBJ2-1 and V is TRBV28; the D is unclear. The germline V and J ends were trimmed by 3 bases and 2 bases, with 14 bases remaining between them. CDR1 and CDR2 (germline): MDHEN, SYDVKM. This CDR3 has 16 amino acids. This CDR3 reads CASSFPLAGPYNEQFF. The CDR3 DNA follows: TGTGCCAGCAGTTTCCCCCTGGCAGGCCCCTACAATGAGCAGTTCTTC.

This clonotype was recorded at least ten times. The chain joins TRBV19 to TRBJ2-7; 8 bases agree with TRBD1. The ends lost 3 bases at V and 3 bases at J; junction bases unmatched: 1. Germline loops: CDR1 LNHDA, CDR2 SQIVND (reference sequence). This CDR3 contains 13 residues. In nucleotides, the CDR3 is TGTGCCAGTAGTATGGACAGGGACTACGAGCAGTACTTC. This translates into CASSMDRDYEQYF.

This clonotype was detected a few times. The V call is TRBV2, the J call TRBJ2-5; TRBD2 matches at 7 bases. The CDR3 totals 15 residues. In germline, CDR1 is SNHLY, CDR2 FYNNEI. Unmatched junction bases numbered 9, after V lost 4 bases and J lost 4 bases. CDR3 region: CASSVGGRAAETQYF. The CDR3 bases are TGTGCCAGCAGTGTGGGGGGGAGGGCGGCAGAGACCCAGTACTTC.

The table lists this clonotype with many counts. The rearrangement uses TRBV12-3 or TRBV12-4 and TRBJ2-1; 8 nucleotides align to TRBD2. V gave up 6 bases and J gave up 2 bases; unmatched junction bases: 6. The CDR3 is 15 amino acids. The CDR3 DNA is TGTGCCAGCAGACCGGGGGGGCTTACCTACAATGAGCAGTTCTTC. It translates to CASRPGGLTYNEQFF.

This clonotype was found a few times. The CDR3 here is CSAKGALGGNQPQHF. The DNA for the CDR3 is TGCAGTGCCAAGGGGGCTTTGGGCGGCAATCAGCCCCAGCATTTT. The J gene is TRBJ1-5, the V gene TRBV20-1; 7 bases are a match to TRBD1. With V trimmed by 6 bases and J by 2 bases, 10 bases remained unmatched. CDR1 and CDR2 (germline): DFQATT, SNEGSKA (reference sequence). The CDR3 runs 15 residues.

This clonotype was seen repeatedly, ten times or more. The CDR3 reads CSALDRGYSTQPQHF. In DNA form, the CDR3 reads TGCAGTGCTCTGGACAGGGGGTATTCCACTCAGCCCCAGCATTTT. The J gene is TRBJ1-5, the V gene TRBV20-1, with TRBD1 identical over 10 bases. From germline, CDR1 is DFQATT and CDR2 SNEGSKA (reference sequence). The CDR3 runs to 15 residues. V lost 5 bases to trimming and J lost 6 bases; unmatched junction nucleotides: 10.

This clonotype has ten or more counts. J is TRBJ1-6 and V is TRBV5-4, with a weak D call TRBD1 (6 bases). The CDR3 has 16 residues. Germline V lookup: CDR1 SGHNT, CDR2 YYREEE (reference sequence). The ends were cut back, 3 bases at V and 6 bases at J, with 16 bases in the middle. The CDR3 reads CASSSQGYEGNSPLHF. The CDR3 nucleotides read TGTGCCAGCAGCTCACAGGGTTACGAGGGTAATTCACCCCTCCACTTT.

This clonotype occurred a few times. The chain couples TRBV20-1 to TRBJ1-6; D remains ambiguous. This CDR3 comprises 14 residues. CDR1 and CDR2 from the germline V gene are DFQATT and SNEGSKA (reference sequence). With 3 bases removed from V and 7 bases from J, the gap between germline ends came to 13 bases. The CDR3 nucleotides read TGCAGTGCTAGTGTCGCAGCAACCAATTCACCCCTCCACTTT. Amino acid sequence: CSASVAATNSPLHF.

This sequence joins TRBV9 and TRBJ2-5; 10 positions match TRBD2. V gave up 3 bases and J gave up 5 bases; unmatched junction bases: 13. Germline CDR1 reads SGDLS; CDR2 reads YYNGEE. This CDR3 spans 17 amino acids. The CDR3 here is CASSADGAGTSEETQYF. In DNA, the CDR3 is TGTGCCAGCAGCGCTGACGGGGCCGGGACTAGCGAGGAGACCCAGTACTTC.

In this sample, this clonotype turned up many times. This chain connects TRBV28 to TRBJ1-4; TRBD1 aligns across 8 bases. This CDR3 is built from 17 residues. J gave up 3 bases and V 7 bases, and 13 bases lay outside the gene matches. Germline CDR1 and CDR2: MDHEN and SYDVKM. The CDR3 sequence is CASTYQRPGQANEKLFF. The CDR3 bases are TGTGCCAGCACTTATCAACGGCCGGGACAGGCTAATGAAAAACTGTTTTTT.

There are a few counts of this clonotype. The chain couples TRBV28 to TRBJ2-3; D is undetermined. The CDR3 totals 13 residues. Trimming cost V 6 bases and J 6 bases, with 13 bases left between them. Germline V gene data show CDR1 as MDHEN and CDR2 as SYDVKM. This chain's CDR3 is CASRLGSRDTQYF. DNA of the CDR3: TGTGCCAGCAGATTAGGGTCGAGGGATACGCAGTATTTT.

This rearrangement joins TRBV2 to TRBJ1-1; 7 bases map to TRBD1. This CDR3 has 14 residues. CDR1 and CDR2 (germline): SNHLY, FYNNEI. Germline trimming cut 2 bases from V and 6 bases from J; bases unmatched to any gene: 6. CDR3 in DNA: TGTGCCAGCAGTGAAACAGGGGTCACCCCTGAAGCTTTCTTT. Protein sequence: CASSETGVTPEAFF. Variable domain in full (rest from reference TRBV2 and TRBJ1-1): EPEVTQTPSHQVTQMGQEVILRCVPISNHLYFYWYRQILGQKVEFLVSFYNNEISEKSEIFDDQFSVERPDGSNFTLKIRSTKLEDSAMYFCASSETGVTPEAFFGQGTRLTVV.

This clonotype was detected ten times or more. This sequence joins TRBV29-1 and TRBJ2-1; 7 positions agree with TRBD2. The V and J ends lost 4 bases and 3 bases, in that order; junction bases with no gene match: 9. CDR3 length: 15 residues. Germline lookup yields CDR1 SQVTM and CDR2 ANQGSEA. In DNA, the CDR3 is TGCAGCGTTGGGGAGTGGTCGGGGGGCTACAATGAGCAGTTCTTC. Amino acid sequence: CSVGEWSGGYNEQFF.

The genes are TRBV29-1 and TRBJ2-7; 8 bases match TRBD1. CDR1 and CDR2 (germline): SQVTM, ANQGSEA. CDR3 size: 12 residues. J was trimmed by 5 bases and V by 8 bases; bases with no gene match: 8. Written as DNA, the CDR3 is TGCAGCACCAGGACAGGGATCAACGAGCAGTACTTC. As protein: CSTRTGINEQYF.

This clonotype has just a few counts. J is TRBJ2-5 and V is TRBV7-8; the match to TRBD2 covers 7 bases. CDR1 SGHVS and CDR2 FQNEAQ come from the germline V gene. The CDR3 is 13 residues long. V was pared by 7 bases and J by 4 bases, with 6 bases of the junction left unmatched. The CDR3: CASTLGGRETQYF. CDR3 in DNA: TGTGCCAGCACCCTCGGGGGGAGAGAGACCCAGTACTTC.

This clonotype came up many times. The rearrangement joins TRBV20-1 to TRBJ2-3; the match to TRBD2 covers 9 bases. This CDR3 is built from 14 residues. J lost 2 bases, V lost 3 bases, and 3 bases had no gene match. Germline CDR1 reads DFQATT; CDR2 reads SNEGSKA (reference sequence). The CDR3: CSARKRGATDTQYF. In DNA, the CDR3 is TGCAGTGCTAGGAAGCGGGGGGCCACAGATACGCAGTATTTT.

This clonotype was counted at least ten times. CDR3 loop: CASSLIWRGAGTDTQYF. In DNA form, the CDR3 reads TGTGCCAGCAGTTTAATCTGGCGGGGGGCCGGGACAGATACGCAGTATTTT. The chain couples TRBV28 to TRBJ2-3, with 8 bases aligning to TRBD2. J was trimmed by 3 bases and V by 2 bases; bases with no gene match: 10. Germline CDR1 and CDR2: MDHEN and SYDVKM. The length of the CDR3 is 17 residues.

This CDR3 is CASSYDYFTGELFF. CDR3 bases: TGTGCCAGCAGTTACGACTATTTCACCGGGGAGCTGTTTTTT. This sequence joins TRBV6-2 or TRBV6-3 and TRBJ2-2; TRBD2 might be the D (5 bases). The CDR3 is made up of 14 amino acids. Germline V gene lookup returns CDR1 MNHEY and CDR2 SVGEGT. V dropped 2 bases and J dropped 4 bases, with 8 bases sitting between them.

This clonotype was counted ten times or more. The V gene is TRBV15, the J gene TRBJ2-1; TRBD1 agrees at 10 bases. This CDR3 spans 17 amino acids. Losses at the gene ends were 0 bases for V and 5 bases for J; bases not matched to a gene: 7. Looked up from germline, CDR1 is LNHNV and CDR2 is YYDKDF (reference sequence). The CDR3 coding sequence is TGTGCCACCAGCAGAGAGGATCAGACAGGGGGCCACAATGAGCAGTTCTTC. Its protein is CATSREDQTGGHNEQFF.

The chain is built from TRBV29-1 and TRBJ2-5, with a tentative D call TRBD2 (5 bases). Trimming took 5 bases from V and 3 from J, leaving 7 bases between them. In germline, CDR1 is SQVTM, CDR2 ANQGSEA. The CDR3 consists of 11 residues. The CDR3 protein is CSVRTEETQYF. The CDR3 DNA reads TGCAGCGTTCGGACTGAAGAGACCCAGTACTTC.

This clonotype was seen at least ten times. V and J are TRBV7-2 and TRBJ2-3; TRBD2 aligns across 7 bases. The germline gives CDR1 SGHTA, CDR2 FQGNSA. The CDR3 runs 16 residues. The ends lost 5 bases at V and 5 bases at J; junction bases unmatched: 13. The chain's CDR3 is CASSPARGGAEDTQYF. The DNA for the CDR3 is TGTGCCAGCAGCCCAGCGCGGGGAGGGGCGGAAGATACGCAGTATTTT.

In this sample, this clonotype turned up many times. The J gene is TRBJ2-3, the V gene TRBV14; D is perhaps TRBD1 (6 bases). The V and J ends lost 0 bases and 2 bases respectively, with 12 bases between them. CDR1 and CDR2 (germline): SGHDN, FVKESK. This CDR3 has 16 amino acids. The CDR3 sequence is CASSQDPGHLTDTQYF. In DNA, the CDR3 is TGTGCCAGCAGCCAAGATCCGGGACACCTCACAGATACGCAGTATTTT. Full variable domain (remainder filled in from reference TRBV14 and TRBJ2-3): EAGVTQFPSHSVIEKGQTVTLRCDPISGHDNLYWYRRVMGKEIKFLLHFVKESKQDESGMPNNRFLAERTGGTYSTLKVQPAELEDSGVYFCASSQDPGHLTDTQYFGPGTRLTVL.

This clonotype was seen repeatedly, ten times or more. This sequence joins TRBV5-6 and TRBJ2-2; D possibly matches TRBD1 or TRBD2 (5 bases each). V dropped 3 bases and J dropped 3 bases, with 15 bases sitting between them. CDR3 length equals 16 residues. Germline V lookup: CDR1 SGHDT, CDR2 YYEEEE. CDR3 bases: TGTGCCAGCAGCTCGACCCGGGACCGGGACACCGGGGAGCTGTTTTTT. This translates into CASSSTRDRDTGELFF.

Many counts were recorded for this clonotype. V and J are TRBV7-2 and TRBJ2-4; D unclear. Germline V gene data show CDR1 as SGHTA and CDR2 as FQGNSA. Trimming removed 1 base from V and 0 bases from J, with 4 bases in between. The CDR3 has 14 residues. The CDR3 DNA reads TGTGCCAGCAGCTTAGGATTAGCCAAAAACATTCAGTACTTC. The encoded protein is CASSLGLAKNIQYF.